Following are 28 T cell receptor beta chains from one sample sequenced in a study of blood T cells in healthy people across ages (dated by TCRdb to between 2014 and 2017). Receptor libraries were prepared by 5' RACE. Reads for this sample came from an Illumina HiSeq 2500. A second PCR of about 7 to 12 cycles was run with a J-beta primer mix and a sample-barcoded 5' primer. TCRdb handled the public reads itself, with Q25 trimming in fastp and clone calling in MiXCR, and kept productive beta chains. Rows are unified per CDR3 protein, each entry keeping the most common DNA and genes. This sample has about a million distinct CDR3 sequences in its table, and less than 45% of those were observed once. Of the sample, around 14% is held by the ten largest clones. The sample taken for sequencing was blood. The source is a man aged 18 to 29 in good health.

The chain is built from TRBV12-3 or TRBV12-4 and TRBJ1-2; a weak D match, TRBD1 (6 bases). The CDR3 runs to 13 residues. Trimming left V 3 bases short and J 7 bases short, with 12 bases between. The CDR3 DNA is TGTGCCAGCAGTTTTTCGGGGGCCCCTGGCTACACCTTC. Translated: CASSFSGAPGYTF.

This clonotype was detected ten times or more. This CDR3 reads CASSQDTGGNTEAFF. DNA for the CDR3: TGCGCCAGCAGCCAAGATACAGGGGGGAACACTGAAGCTTTCTTT. The chain uses TRBV4-3 and TRBJ1-1; 8 nucleotides align to TRBD1. V was clipped by 0 bases and J by 1 base; unmatched bases: 1. Per the germline V gene, CDR1 is LGHNA and CDR2 is YSLEER. This CDR3 comprises 15 residues.

V is TRBV4-3 and J is TRBJ1-1, with D possibly being TRBD1 (5 bases). Trimming took 4 bases from V and 10 from J, leaving 22 bases between them. Looked up from germline, CDR1 is LGHNA and CDR2 is YSLEER. The CDR3 sequence is 15 residues long. The DNA for the CDR3 is TGCGCCAGCAGCCCAAAGCGGGGCCCGCGGTTCGCAGCTTTCTTT. It encodes CASSPKRGPRFAAFF.

The chain combines TRBV12-3 or TRBV12-4 with TRBJ1-6, with D uncertain. With 1 base removed from V and 10 bases from J, the gap between germline ends came to 17 bases. The CDR3 extends over 16 amino acids. CDR3 residues: CASSLGVTDIVSPLHF. The CDR3 region has the DNA TGTGCCAGCAGTTTAGGAGTTACAGATATCGTGTCACCCCTCCACTTT.

This clonotype showed up just a few times. The chain carries TRBV6-6 and TRBJ2-2; the D is unclear. The CDR3 length is 15 residues. Trimming pared 6 bases from V and 3 bases from J, leaving 14 bases between. Germline CDR1 MNHNY, CDR2 SVGAGI (reference sequence). Here the CDR3 reads CASSPTQVDTGELFF. The CDR3, as DNA: TGTGCCAGCAGCCCTACCCAGGTCGACACCGGGGAGCTGTTTTTT.

This clonotype was detected only a few times. The rearrangement joins TRBV7-2 to TRBJ2-1; the match to TRBD2 covers 13 bases. The DNA end lines up better with TRBJ2-7; the J call may be wrong. Germline CDR1 is SGHTA and CDR2 is FQGNSA. The CDR3 covers 17 residues. The CDR3 DNA is TGTGCCAGCAGCAAAAACGGACTAGCGGGGGATGACAATGAGCAGTACTTC. It translates to CASSKNGLAGDDNEQYF.

Points on this clonotype: A read error may explain this, as a much larger clone is one base away. J is TRBJ1-2 and V is TRBV27, with unresolved D. Per germline, CDR1 MNHEY and CDR2 SMNVEV (reference sequence). This CDR3 is built from 15 residues. The DNA of the CDR3 is TGTGCCGGCAGTTTATCGAAAAACAGCTTGGGCGGCTACACCTTC. Protein: CAGSLSKNSLGGYTF.

This clonotype was detected only a few times. The rearrangement links TRBV10-3 to TRBJ1-1; D possibly corresponds to TRBD1 (5 bases). V was pared by 0 bases and J by 4 bases, with 18 bases between. The CDR3 contains 17 residues. Germline CDR1 reads ENHRY; CDR2 reads SYGVKD. CDR3 nucleotides: TGTGCCATCAGTGAGTCTTTGAGGGGATCGAAGGGCACTGAAGCTTTCTTT. As protein: CAISESLRGSKGTEAFF.

This clonotype was seen a few times. The J gene is TRBJ1-1, the V gene TRBV4-3, with D perhaps TRBD1 (5 bases). This CDR3 is 13 amino acids long. Germline assignment: CDR1 LGHNA and CDR2 YSLEER. Trimming stripped 8 bases from V and 1 base from J, with 11 bases between. The CDR3 DNA reads as TGCGCCAGCGGACACGACGGGAACACTGAAGCTTTCTTT. Protein: CASGHDGNTEAFF.

V gene TRBV12-3 or TRBV12-4 combines with J gene TRBJ2-1; D is ambiguous. V shed 0 bases and J shed 5 bases, with 5 bases lying between them. This CDR3 has 13 residues. The CDR3 DNA is TGTGCCAGCAGTTTAGCGCGTCACAATGAGCAGTTCTTC. It specifies CASSLARHNEQFF.

The V call is TRBV12-3 or TRBV12-4, the J call TRBJ1-5; a possible D gene is TRBD1 (6 bases). There are 14 residues in the CDR3. The V end lost 3 bases, the J end lost 4 bases, and 10 bases lay between the germline ends. The CDR3 region is CASSFLQGNQPQHF. CDR3 in DNA: TGTGCCAGCAGTTTTTTACAGGGAAATCAGCCCCAGCATTTT.

This clonotype turned up a few times. The CDR3 loop is CASSQRDLNEKLFF. The CDR3 coding sequence is TGTGCCAGCAGCCAGCGGGACCTTAATGAAAAACTGTTTTTT. The rearrangement uses TRBV6-6 and TRBJ1-4, with TRBD1 as a possible D gene (5 bases). V lost 6 bases and J 4 bases, leaving 12 bases between the germline ends. The CDR3 totals 14 residues. Germline CDR1 MNHNY, CDR2 SVGAGI (reference sequence).

The chain recombines TRBV11-1 with TRBJ2-7; D may be TRBD1 (6 bases). V was trimmed by 3 bases and J by 4 bases, leaving 16 bases between them. Germline V lookup: CDR1 SGHAT, CDR2 FQDESV (reference sequence). CDR3 length: 15 amino acids. CDR3 sequence: CASSFSSGQEYEQYF. CDR3 bases: TGTGCCAGCAGCTTTAGTTCGGGACAAGAGTACGAGCAGTACTTC.

The rearrangement uses TRBV7-8 and TRBJ1-6, with D maybe TRBD1 (5 bases). The CDR3 has 17 amino acids. Germline lookup yields CDR1 SGHVS and CDR2 FQNEAQ. Deletions cut 1 base from V and 10 bases from J, with 20 bases between. The CDR3 DNA sequence: TGTGCCAGCAGCTTAGGCGTGACAGAAGATTTCAACTCACCCCTCCACTTT. As protein: CASSLGVTEDFNSPLHF.

The V and J genes are TRBV4-1 and TRBJ2-3; D perhaps matches TRBD1 (5 bases). The germline V gene encodes CDR1 MGHRA and CDR2 YSYEKL. V lost 1 base and J lost 2, with 10 bases in between. This CDR3 is built from 15 residues. CDR3 nucleotide sequence: TGCGCCAGCAGCCAAGTAGGGGTACTCACAGATACGCAGTATTTT. This gives the protein CASSQVGVLTDTQYF.

The V call is TRBV20-1, the J call TRBJ2-7; no definite D call. CDR3 size: 13 residues. Trimming pared 7 bases from V and 0 bases from J, leaving 13 bases between. CDR1 is DFQATT, CDR2 SNEGSKA, per germline (reference sequence). CDR3 in DNA: TGCAGTGTTAACTCGTGGTCCTCCTACGAGCAGTACTTC. Protein product: CSVNSWSSYEQYF.

The rearrangement links TRBV20-1 to TRBJ2-3, with 10 nucleotides matching TRBD2. The V and J ends lost 4 bases and 10 bases, in that order; junction bases with no gene match: 2. Germline CDR1 reads DFQATT; CDR2 reads SNEGSKA (reference sequence). The CDR3 contains 11 residues. The CDR3 DNA sequence: TGCAGTGCTACTAGCGGGGGTGCGCAGTATTTT. Translated: CSATSGGAQYF.

This sequence joins TRBV7-2 and TRBJ1-2; 7 bases are a match to TRBD1. CDR3 length equals 17 residues. In germline, CDR1 is SGHTA, CDR2 FQGNSA. V dropped 2 bases and J dropped 1; count of bases not matched to a gene: 10. DNA for the CDR3: TGTGCCAGCAGCTTAACTTACGGGACAGCTCTTAACTATGGCTACACCTTC. As protein: CASSLTYGTALNYGYTF. Full variable domain (rest looked up from reference TRBV7-2 and TRBJ1-2): GAGVSQSPSNKVTEKGKDVELRCDPISGHTALYWYRQSLGQGLEFLIYFQGNSAPDKSGLPSDRFSAERTGGSVSTLTIQRTQQEDSAVYLCASSLTYGTALNYGYTFGSGTRLTVV.

This clonotype has only a few counts. J is TRBJ2-5 and V is TRBV20-1; TRBD2 matches at 10 bases. The CDR3 covers 14 residues. Germline loops: CDR1 DFQATT, CDR2 SNEGSKA (reference sequence). The ends lost 6 bases at V and 5 bases at J; junction bases unmatched: 9. The CDR3 loop reads CSATNLAGVETQYF. The CDR3 DNA follows: TGCAGTGCAACGAATCTAGCGGGGGTCGAGACCCAGTACTTC.

The gene calls are TRBV11-2 and TRBJ1-1; weak D call: TRBD1 (6 bases). The CDR3 covers 14 residues. Germline CDR1 and CDR2: SGHAT and FQNNGV. The ends were cut back, 5 bases at V and 0 bases at J, with 10 bases in the middle. CDR3 sequence reads: CASSRQVVNTEAFF. CDR3 DNA sequence: TGTGCCAGCAGCCGACAGGTCGTGAACACTGAAGCTTTCTTT.

This clonotype was seen more than once but under ten times. This chain links TRBV5-1 with TRBJ2-3; D may be TRBD1 or TRBD2 (7 bases each). Germline-derived CDR1 and CDR2 are SGHRS and YFSETQ. V lost 4 bases and J lost 0, with 18 bases in between. This CDR3 is built from 17 residues. The DNA for the CDR3 is TGCGCCAGCAGCACAGGGGACTACGAGAGTAGCACAGATACGCAGTATTTT. Translated, it gives CASSTGDYESSTDTQYF. Combining the CDR3 with reference TRBV5-1 and TRBJ2-3 gives the whole variable domain KAGVTQTPRYLIKTRGQQVTLSCSPISGHRSVSWYQQTPGQGLQFLFEYFSETQRNKGNFPGRFSGRQFSNSRSEMNVSTLELGDSALYLCASSTGDYESSTDTQYFGPGTRLTVL.

CDR3 in DNA: TGTGCCAGCGTGAGCGGGGGGGACAATGAGCAGTACTTC. It yields the protein CASVSGGDNEQYF. The genes are TRBV12-3 or TRBV12-4 and TRBJ2-7, with 10 bases fitting TRBD2. V was pared by 8 bases and J by 7 bases, with 8 bases of the junction left unmatched. The CDR3 extends over 13 amino acids.

This chain connects TRBV5-1 to TRBJ2-7; 9 positions agree with TRBD1. Matching the DNA end better, TRBJ2-5 makes the J call doubtful. The germline V gene encodes CDR1 SGHRS and CDR2 YFSETQ. This CDR3 is built from 16 residues. The CDR3 DNA sequence: TGCGCCAGCAGCTTGGAAGGGGACAGGGTTCGCGAGACCCAGTACTTC. This sequence encodes CASSLEGDRVRETQYF.

This clonotype has a handful of counts. The V and J genes are TRBV7-2 and TRBJ1-4, with no clear D. V was pared by 1 base and J by 0 bases, with 9 bases between. Germline V gives CDR1 SGHTA, CDR2 FQGNSA. The CDR3 length is 16 residues. The CDR3 is CASSLDRPATNEKLFF. The CDR3 bases are TGTGCCAGCAGCTTAGACAGACCCGCAACTAATGAAAAACTGTTTTTT.

This clonotype was observed a handful of times. The chain carries TRBV20-1 and TRBJ2-5; 7 bases are a match to TRBD2. V was clipped by 6 bases and J by 2 bases; unmatched bases: 6. This CDR3 has 13 residues. Germline CDR1 and CDR2: DFQATT and SNEGSKA (reference sequence). For the CDR3, the DNA is TGCAGTGCACAAAGACTAGCACAAGAGACCCAGTACTTC. Its translation is CSAQRLAQETQYF.

The V gene is TRBV6-5, the J gene TRBJ2-3, with no clear D. The CDR3 runs to 15 residues. CDR1 is MNHEY and CDR2 is SVGAGI in the germline V gene. Between the trimmed V and J ends, which lost 2 bases and 5 bases, there was a span of 14 bases. The CDR3 loop is CASSYGLPVGDTQYF. DNA for the CDR3: TGTGCCAGCAGTTACGGCTTACCCGTTGGAGATACGCAGTATTTT.

The chain has TRBV4-1 and TRBJ2-7, with no clear D. The V end lost 1 base, the J end lost 1 base, and 8 bases lay between the germline ends. CDR1 and CDR2 from the germline V gene are MGHRA and YSYEKL. This CDR3 region has 14 residues. The CDR3, as DNA: TGCGCCAGCAGCCAAGGAACACAGTCCTACGAGCAGTACTTC. Protein product: CASSQGTQSYEQYF.

Points on this clonotype: At one boundary the junction diverges from the germline segment, which might be a read error. The chain joins TRBV7-2 to TRBJ1-1; D ambiguous. Germline V lookup: CDR1 SGHTA, CDR2 FQGNSA. CDR3 size: 14 residues. The DNA for the CDR3 is TGTGTCAGCAGCTTAGAGTCGGATGGCCCCGTCACTTTCTTT. This encodes CVSSLESDGPVTFF.